This TCR beta chain appears in the sequencing data of a study of response to subunit inactivated influenza vaccine. TCRdb reanalysed the RT-PCR reads using MiXCR and keeps one entry per CDR3 protein. Of 450,000 to 600,000 distinct CDR3 sequences listed, approximately 17% are singletons. The V gene's germline CDR1 is MNHNS and CDR2 SASEGT. Deletions cut 6 bases from V and 6 bases from J, with 20 bases between. The CDR3 has 16 amino acids. The J gene is TRBJ2-2, the V gene TRBV6-1; D might be TRBD1 (6 bases). Sequencing was performed on CD4+ T cells sorted from PBMCs, taken less than 30 months after vaccination. The sequence came from a man aged 45 to 70 who received an inactivated influenza vaccine. As DNA, the CDR3 is TGTGCCAGCAGACTTAAGAAGGGGGTTGTGTCCGGGGAGCTGTTTTTT. It is translated as CASRLKKGVVSGELFF.